This T cell receptor (beta chain) was sequenced during a study of shared clonotypes between healthy human individuals. Worth noting for this clone: The identical CDR3 is also encoded by other nucleotide sequences in the sample.

Sequencing used immunoSEQ multiplex PCR; TCRdb keeps in-frame clones, though not all of them. The table lists about half a million clones, 81% of them singletons. The sample consisted of PBMCs. The source is a woman in her thirties or forties in good health. Some clones in this sample may be carry-over from other donors' samples.

Written as DNA, the CDR3 is TGTGCCAGCAGCCCCGGACAGAATCAGCCCCAGCATTTT. This codes for CASSPGQNQPQHF. The rearrangement links TRBV27 to TRBJ1-5, with D tentatively TRBD1 (6 bases). CDR1 MNHEY and CDR2 SMNVEV come from the germline V gene (reference sequence). V was clipped by 6 bases and J by 4 bases, with 10 bases between them. This CDR3 spans 13 amino acids.